This T cell receptor beta chain emerged from a study of cytomegalovirus exposure and HLA in healthy donors. Study-level findings and limits: The study flagged approximately 180 TCR beta chains as cytomegalovirus-associated. Later analysis showed most CMV-associated TCR beta chains appearing HLA-restricted.

As regards this clone: Its antigen is as yet unknown.

Germline trimming cut 0 bases from V and 7 bases from J; bases unmatched to any gene: 16. The CDR3 has 18 amino acids. CDR1 and CDR2 (germline): LGHNA, YSLEER. Donors in the study were healthy people who gave bone marrow. A multiplex PCR was run with 60 Vbeta primers and 13 Jbeta primers. The assay was immunoSEQ multiplex PCR, and TCRdb's table has in-frame clones only and misses some. The sample carries about 180,000 clones, about 80% recorded once. Specimen: PBMCs. The TCR sequence derives from a woman in her twenties or thirties in good health and CMV-seronegative. This sequence joins TRBV4-3 and TRBJ1-1; 8 bases are a match to TRBD1. The CDR3 sequence: CASSQDTLLGEGQDEAFF. The CDR3 region has the DNA TGCGCCAGCAGCCAAGATACTTTACTGGGTGAGGGACAGGATGAAGCTTTCTTT.